The 5 T cell receptor beta chains presented below share a single source sample, sequenced in a study of T-cell reconstitution after alpha-beta-depleted transplantation in children. The TCRbeta library was prepared with unique molecular identifiers. TCRdb passed the PCR reads through MiXCR, listing each CDR3 protein once. The table includes hundreds of thousands of distinct CDR3 sequences, approximately 15% detected once. Sequenced here: PBMCs from the stem cell graft donor, sampled from the stem cell graft. All receptors come from a human donor who donated a stem cell graft to a child with acute myeloid leukemia.

This sequence joins TRBV5-6 and TRBJ2-1; TRBD1 matches at 7 bases. V lost 0 bases and J lost 2; bases outside the gene matches: 5. There are 16 residues in the CDR3. From germline, CDR1 is SGHDT and CDR2 YYEEEE. CDR3 in amino acids: CASSLALQGTYNEQFF. The CDR3 nucleotides are TGTGCCAGCAGCTTGGCCCTACAGGGGACCTACAATGAGCAGTTCTTC.

The CDR3 region has the DNA TGTGCCAGCAGCGCCGTCTGGGGCGGGGATGGCTACACCTTC. This encodes CASSAVWGGDGYTF. The V call is TRBV7-2, the J call TRBJ1-2; tentatively, D is TRBD1 (5 bases). This CDR3 region has 14 residues. V shed 5 bases and J shed 6 bases, with 16 bases lying between them. The germline gives CDR1 SGHTA, CDR2 FQGNSA.

This clonotype was seen at least ten times. V is TRBV20-1 and J is TRBJ1-4; weak D call: TRBD1 (5 bases). Germline V CDR1 and CDR2: DFQATT, SNEGSKA (reference sequence). The CDR3 runs to 15 residues. V was trimmed by 5 bases and J by 3 bases, leaving 16 bases between them. CDR3 loop: CSALDVGPPNEKLFF. In nucleotides, the CDR3 is TGCAGTGCTCTAGATGTGGGGCCACCTAATGAAAAACTGTTTTTT.

In its sample, this clonotype was seen a few times. The rearrangement links TRBV12-3 or TRBV12-4 to TRBJ1-5; D remains unclear. V gave up 7 bases and J gave up 5 bases, with 12 bases separating them. The CDR3 covers 13 residues. As DNA, the CDR3 is TGTGCCAGCACCCCATCCGCGTATCAGCCCCAGCATTTT. This translates into CASTPSAYQPQHF.

This clonotype was seen more than once but under ten times. CDR3 region: CASENALTDTQYF. As DNA, the CDR3 is TGTGCCAGCGAGAATGCCCTCACAGATACGCAGTATTTT. The chain has TRBV12-3 or TRBV12-4 and TRBJ2-3; D not resolved. Trimming cost V 8 bases and J 2 bases, with 11 bases left between them. The CDR3 is 13 residues long.